The present entry profiles one T cell receptor (beta chain) with its context. The target of this receptor is not known. No much larger clonotype is one base removed from it; base qualities were not supplied. V is reduced by 11 bases and J by 4 bases, leaving a spacing of 14 bases between them. From the germline V gene (reference sequence), CDR1 is MNHEY and CDR2 is SMNVEV. Counted from cysteine to phenylalanine, this CDR3 has 12 amino acids. Here the CDR3 DNA is all that survives: 36 bases in frame from base 1. The data are from a study of cytomegalovirus exposure and HLA in healthy donors (dated by TCRdb to about 2017). As for the study more broadly: An earlier analysis of several hundred of the donors reported 250 to 350 Gb of sequence data and 117 million unique TCR beta sequences from about 200 million T cells. Roughly 320 gigabases of sequencing data and roughly 80 million unique TCR sequences made up an early release that covered fewer than 650 HLA-typed donors. Of the 398 genotyped donors, about 80% fell in the genetic ancestry cluster associated with self-reported Caucasian donors. The aim of the study was to test whether cataloging public T cell receptors could identify signatures of past pathogen exposure. The study profiled the T cell repertoires of about 720 subjects by immunosequencing and related them to cytomegalovirus serostatus. Along with the approximately 650-subject first cohort, a separate validation cohort of over a hundred different subjects was used. To predict cytomegalovirus infection status, the study combined high-throughput TCR immunosequencing, statistical association of individual TCRs with disease status, and machine learning. To study patterns of TCR occurrence, a later analysis re-analyzed previously published TCR beta repertoires from 550 to 800 donors and added high-resolution HLA genotyping. In the later analysis, no new phenotypic data were used to find candidate immune exposures; instead, reliance was placed on TCR beta sequences and their occurrence across donors. To decide whether each TCR beta V gene segment behaved as functional or pseudogenic, an earlier analysis of some 580 of the donors relied on high-throughput TCR beta sequencing. Donor age, sex, ethnicity and CMV serostatus were compiled alongside the repertoire data. In a later genetic analysis, genome-wide SNP genotypes for about 55% of the 666 donors were used, and that subset was treated as a discovery cohort. Every repertoire in the discovery cohort had been generated on one and the same sequencing platform. HLA typing included class I and class II loci at four-digit resolution. Typing coverage varied by locus: roughly 620-630 donors for A, B, C, DRB1 and DQB1; more than 500 for DQA1; over 600 for DPA1; roughly 470 for DPB1. Roughly 5 DR-DQ haplotypes were treated as single units for association and clustering because of strong linkage in the cohort. On average, approximately 250,000 unique TCR beta nucleotide sequences were sequenced per donor among about 400 genotyped donors of the cohort, with roughly 18% of those sequences being non-productive. Overall study results and their limits: A cluster of highly shared sequence variants was judged likely to represent a technical artifact of the sequencing pipeline. Some IMGT-functional V segments, including TRBV6-2 and TRBV6-3, could not be told apart with the 87-base-pair reads, so those segments were excluded. HLA typing was unavailable for some donors at each locus, so association tests used only the typed subset. This cohort had only TCR beta chains sequenced, and the lack of alpha or paired-chain data limited which features could be detected. In vitro tests confirmed that a few of the cytomegalovirus-associated TCR beta chains recognize cytomegalovirus antigens. In both the original and validation cohorts, the classifier was reported to diagnose cytomegalovirus status with high specificity and sensitivity. A further reported finding was that TCR beta sequences accurately predicted the HLA-A and HLA-B alleles for most subjects in the first cohort. Because counts were too low, seventeen rarely observed V segments, including chromosome 9 orphons, were excluded from the earlier analysis of some 590 of the donors. When HLA alleles, especially DR and DQ, strongly co-occurred, attributing TCR associations to individual alleles was difficult. It was suggested by the authors that the approach could potentially be generalized to other disease states and immunological phenotypes. Immune exposure information for the cohort was limited to CMV serostatus. Most TCR sequences were observed very rarely across donors, whereas some public TCRs were present in many individuals. An earlier analysis of approximately 570 of the donors showed that most TCR beta V segments appeared in productive rearrangements either about 87% or about 30% of the time, which broadly matched IMGT annotations. A later analysis associated 16,951 TCR beta sequences with specific HLA alleles at a false discovery rate of 0.05. Correlated functional status among segregating V segments might be attributable to linkage disequilibrium, but an unknown experimental factor could not be ruled out. In a later analysis, the rate of TCR association differed among HLA loci, with DRB1 alleles having the most associated TCRs and HLA-C alleles having the fewest. Presence/absence analyses assumed roughly uniform sequencing depth across donors, an assumption that may not hold. Compared with the approximately 720-donor mean, donors in an Asian-associated ancestry cluster had fewer N-insertions in productive TCRs, according to a later genetic analysis. An association between a missense DCLRE1C variant and V-gene and J-gene trimming of TCR beta chains was found in a later genetic analysis and replicated in an independent cohort. According to a later analysis, most CMV-associated TCR beta chains appeared to be HLA-restricted, and the HLA associations seemed to be driven largely by CMV exposure. In a later analysis, HLA-associated TCR beta chains were found to be more clonally expanded and to have lower generation probabilities than equally common non-associated chains. In a later analysis, several top co-occurrence clusters were reported to appear linked to parvovirus B19, influenza, CMV and Epstein-Barr virus. In the study, roughly 160 TCR beta chains were listed as associated with cytomegalovirus.

The library was obtained by the immunoSEQ multiplex PCR assay. For the multiplex PCR, a mixture combining 60 forward primers for TCR Vbeta segments and 13 reverse primers for TCR Jbeta segments was used. A multiplex PCR assay on genomic DNA amplified the CDR3 region of rearranged TCR beta genes. On the Illumina HiSeq System, the amplified TCR beta libraries were sequenced as 87-base-pair reads. Processing in the source paper ran as follows. Across the 670 or so repertoires, a later analysis counted tens of millions of unique TCR beta chains, approximately 10 million of which were shared by at least two donors. Raw reads were error-corrected and collapsed into unique sequences by a nearest-neighbor algorithm in which closely related sequences were merged to remove PCR and sequencing errors. Alignment of CDR3 sequences to IMGT reference sequences was used to assign V, D and J gene segments. Each retained sequence needed at least a six-nucleotide match to both a V gene segment and a J gene segment. Rearrangements were called productive when the CDR3 lacked stop codons and stayed in frame with V and J; all others were non-productive. CDR3 was defined by IMGT convention, running from the second conserved V-encoded cysteine to the conserved J-encoded phenylalanine. The earlier analysis of roughly 590 of the donors excluded any sequence lacking an unambiguous match to a single V gene segment. An earlier analysis of a few hundred of the donors called V segments functional above 56.7% productive rearrangements and segregating when the between-donor standard deviation exceeded 5%. A statistical classification framework was built to diagnose cytomegalovirus status from the catalog of TCR beta chain sequences. In a later analysis, TCR nucleotide sequences were compared against IMGT/GENE-DB human TR gene sequences so that V and J genes could be assigned. Using the TCRdist pipeline, a later analysis assigned CDR3 sequences along with most-parsimonious VDJ recombination scenarios. In a later analysis, each TCR beta chain was defined by its CDR3 amino acid sequence together with its V-gene family, and reads without a unique V-gene family were excluded. As a way to deal with suspected cross-contamination and a sequencing artifact, a later analysis dropped 450 to 600 nucleotide sequences that were highly shared and had low generation probability. In a later analysis, a clonal expansion index was calculated for each public chain from normalized within-repertoire ranks of inferred template counts. A later analysis computed generation probabilities with a VDJ recombination model fitted to out-of-frame rearrangements, and checked the results against IGoR. Hypergeometric tests were used in a later analysis to score TCR-TCR, TCR-HLA and TCR-CMV co-occurrence, with a repertoire-size bias correction applied to the TCR pairs. False discovery rates were estimated in a later analysis by permuting HLA or CMV assignments 20 times. In a later analysis, co-occurring TCRs were grouped using DBSCAN, and TCRdist sequence similarity was added for clustering within HLA-allele-positive subsets. Co-occurrence clustering excluded repertoires with fewer than 30,000 or more than 120,000 public chains, plus five with anomalous nucleotide sharing. The clones in this table, taken by TCRdb from immuneACCESS, are in-frame only. Not every clone is retained; where verified, under half of the shortfall comes from an unresolved V gene, and the cause of the rest is unknown. V and J calls and clone size come straight from that table; D and trimming were deduced from the DNA. The sample includes roughly 160,000 clones, with roughly 84% observed a single time. Less than 0.4% of the sample comes from the top ten.

The cohort comprised several hundred healthy bone marrow donors. Cohort members were all nominally healthy when sampled, although unrecorded immune exposures were likely present. The donor tested CMV seronegative and was one of the 352 seronegative cohort members. Each donor provided a peripheral blood sample, and peripheral blood mononuclear cells were used for TCR beta sequencing. Genomic DNA extraction from the blood cell samples was performed with the Qiagen DNeasy Blood Extraction Kit. The chain couples TRBV27 to TRBJ1-1; the D region possibly corresponds to TRBD1 (5 bases align). The sequence was obtained from a boy aged 2 to 10 in good health and CMV-seronegative. The sequencing sample was made of PBMCs. For the CDR3, the sequence is CAGRGLPTEAFF. The DNA is as follows: TGTGCCGGCCGGGGACTTCCCACTGAAGCTTTCTTT.